One and the same sample provided the 10 T cell receptor beta chains below, sequenced in a study of graft-versus-host responses after intestinal transplantation. Profiling relied on immunoSEQ multiplex PCR, and the TCRdb table lists in-frame clones only, not all of them. The profile shows tens of thousands of clones, about 93% of them singletons. Antigens for these TCRs are unknown. The specimen was unstimulated CD8+ T cells sorted from spleen or lymph node cells, collected before intestinal transplant. The receptor set was obtained from a human donor who received an intestinal transplant.

The chain recombines TRBV30 with TRBJ2-7; TRBD2 matches 7 bases. The germline V gene has CDR1 GTSNPN and CDR2 SVGIG (reference sequence). This CDR3 has 14 amino acids. The J segment lost 4 bases and the V segment lost 0 bases, leaving 6 bases of the junction unmatched. CDR3 DNA sequence: TGTGCCTGGAGTGTGGGCGGGGGTACTTACGAGCAGTACTTC. Its translation: CAWSVGGGTYEQYF.

The chain is built from TRBV30 and TRBJ2-5; 8 bases are shared with TRBD2. Germline V gene data show CDR1 as GTSNPN and CDR2 as SVGIG (reference sequence). With V trimmed by 3 bases and J by 7 bases, 4 bases remained unmatched. This CDR3 is 12 amino acids long. The CDR3 DNA reads TGTGCCTGGAGCCACCGGGGGGGGACCCAGTACTTC. As protein: CAWSHRGGTQYF.

V is TRBV6-6 and J is TRBJ1-2, with D tentatively TRBD1 (5 bases). Per the germline V gene, CDR1 is MNHNY and CDR2 is SVGAGI (reference sequence). The CDR3 has 14 residues. Trimming shortened V by 8 bases and J by 10 bases, and 23 bases separated the two germline ends. The DNA for the CDR3 is TGTGCCAGCTCGGGGGACGGAGTTGGGTTAGACTACACCTTC. Translation: CASSGDGVGLDYTF.

The V gene is TRBV19, the J gene TRBJ1-5; no reliable D call. V was shortened by 4 bases and J by 3 bases, with 16 bases between the two germline ends. CDR3 length: 16 residues. Germline V lookup: CDR1 LNHDA, CDR2 SQIVND (reference sequence). CDR3 sequence (DNA): TGTGCCAGTAGTAGGCGCGGGGTAGACTACAATCAGCCCCAGCATTTT. It is translated as CASSRRGVDYNQPQHF.

V is TRBV6-5 and J is TRBJ2-7, with D possibly matching TRBD1 (6 bases). The CDR3 contains 13 residues. The V end lost 8 bases, the J end lost 4 bases, and 15 bases lay between the germline ends. Germline-derived CDR1 and CDR2 are MNHEY and SVGAGI. The CDR3 protein is CASGPSGVYEQYF. CDR3 bases: TGTGCCAGCGGCCCCTCAGGGGTTTACGAGCAGTACTTC.

The chain has TRBV29-1 and TRBJ2-7; D remains unclear. CDR3 length equals 10 residues. The V end was cut by 6 bases, the J end by 2 bases, with 5 bases between. Looked up from germline, CDR1 is SQVTM and CDR2 is ANQGSEA. The CDR3 nucleotides are TGCAGCGTAGCAACCTACGAGCAGTACTTC. This sequence encodes CSVATYEQYF.

V usage is TRBV7-3 and J usage is TRBJ2-3; 9 bases line up with TRBD1. Germline trimming cut 5 bases from V and 2 bases from J; bases unmatched to any gene: 5. CDR3 length equals 15 residues. Germline values: CDR1 SGHTA, CDR2 FQGTGA. CDR3 DNA: TGTGCCAGCAGCCCGACAGGGGGAAACACAGATACGCAGTATTTT. Translating gives CASSPTGGNTDTQYF.

The chain carries TRBV25-1 and TRBJ2-3; D is undetermined. CDR1 is MGHDK, CDR2 SYGVNS, per germline. The CDR3 totals 12 residues. The V gene lost 3 bases and the J gene lost 4 bases, with 5 bases spanning the gap. The CDR3 protein is CASSDPSDTQYF. The DNA of the CDR3 is TGTGCCAGCAGTGACCCATCAGATACGCAGTATTTT.

The V call is TRBV27, the J call TRBJ1-2; D not resolved. CDR3 length: 15 residues. V shed 5 bases and J shed 0 bases, with 13 bases lying between them. Looked up from germline, CDR1 is MNHEY and CDR2 is SMNVEV (reference sequence). The CDR3, as DNA: TGTGCCAGCAGTCCACGGACGGGAGCTAACTATGGCTACACCTTC. Its translation: CASSPRTGANYGYTF.

The chain links TRBV30 to TRBJ2-6; no reliable D call. Trimming pared 7 bases from V and 1 base from J, leaving 11 bases between. Germline CDR1 is GTSNPN and CDR2 is SVGIG (reference sequence). The CDR3 is 14 amino acids. CDR3 sequence: CASPPRSGANVLTF. The CDR3 DNA reads TGTGCCTCCCCGCCCCGGTCTGGGGCCAACGTCCTGACTTTC.